The TCR beta chain under discussion was sequenced for a study of cytomegalovirus exposure and HLA in healthy donors. Comments on this clone: As yet, its antigen is unknown. One end of the junction is discordant with germline, which a read error may explain.

Per germline, CDR1 SSHAT and CDR2 FNYEAQ (reference sequence). This CDR3 has 13 residues. Study-level results: A later analysis linked a missense DCLRE1C variant to TCR beta V- and J-gene trimming.

Use of 60 Vbeta and 13 Jbeta primers characterized the PCR. Sequencing was performed with immunoSEQ multiplex PCR; in TCRdb, only in-frame clones are kept and a portion is missing. The table lists under 200,000 clones, around four fifths of them singletons. The receptor's source is a man aged 25-45 years in good health and CMV-seronegative. The rearrangement joins TRBV7-7 to TRBJ2-7; 10 bases align to TRBD1. The sequenced sample was PBMCs. CDR3 bases: TGTGCTAGCAGCCCCGACAGGGGGCGGGAGCAGTACTTC. Amino acid sequence: CASSPDRGREQYF.